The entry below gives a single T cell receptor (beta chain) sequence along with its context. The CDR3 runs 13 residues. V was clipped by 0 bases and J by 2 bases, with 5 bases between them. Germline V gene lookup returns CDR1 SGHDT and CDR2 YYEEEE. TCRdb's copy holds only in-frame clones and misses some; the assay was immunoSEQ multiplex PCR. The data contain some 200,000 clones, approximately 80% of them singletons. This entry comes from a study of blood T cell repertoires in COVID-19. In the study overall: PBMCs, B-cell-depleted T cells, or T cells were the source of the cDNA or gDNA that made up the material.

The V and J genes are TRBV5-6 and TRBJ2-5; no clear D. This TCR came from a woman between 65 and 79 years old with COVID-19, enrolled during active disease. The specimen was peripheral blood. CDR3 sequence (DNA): TGTGCCAGCAGCTTGGCTGTGCAAGAGACCCAGTACTTC. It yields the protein CASSLAVQETQYF.